The 4 T cell receptor beta chains reported below all come from one sample, sequenced in a study of control samples from healthy donors and cancer patients. Clones were read by immunoSEQ multiplex PCR, and TCRdb kept only the in-frame ones, dropping some. This table holds about 180,000 clones, 85% to 95% found once. Sequenced input: blood. These receptors all stem from a man aged 25-40 years in good health.

The chain links TRBV2 to TRBJ1-6, with D possibly TRBD1 on 5 matching bases. The CDR3 consists of 14 residues. Trimming took off 6 bases at V and 6 bases at J, with 12 bases between the two ends. Germline V lookup: CDR1 SNHLY, CDR2 FYNNEI. CDR3 DNA sequence: TGTGCCAGCAGCCGGGACCTTGGTAATTCACCCCTCCACTTT. It specifies CASSRDLGNSPLHF.

V gene TRBV27 combines with J gene TRBJ2-2, with TRBD2 matching over 10 bases. Germline lookup yields CDR1 MNHEY and CDR2 SMNVEV (reference sequence). The V and J ends lost 3 bases and 7 bases, in that order; junction bases with no gene match: 5. This CDR3 spans 15 amino acids. The CDR3 DNA is TGTGCCAGCAGTTTTCAAGCGGGAGGGTTCGGGGAGCTGTTTTTT. Its protein is CASSFQAGGFGELFF.

J is TRBJ2-1 and V is TRBV28; D possibly uses TRBD1 or TRBD2 (5 bases each). The CDR3 extends over 15 amino acids. Germline V gene lookup returns CDR1 MDHEN and CDR2 SYDVKM. Deletions cut 2 bases from V and 5 bases from J, with 13 bases between. The CDR3 is CASSLRRGDHNEQFF. The CDR3 nucleotides are TGTGCCAGCAGTTTAAGAAGGGGAGACCACAATGAGCAGTTCTTC.

The rearrangement uses TRBV3-1 (or the pseudogene TRBV3-2) and TRBJ2-1; TRBD2 aligns across 7 bases. Losses at the gene ends were 4 bases for V and 8 bases for J; bases not matched to a gene: 5. CDR1 is LGHDT, CDR2 YNNKEL, per germline (reference sequence). This CDR3 contains 13 residues. The CDR3 reads CASSRFLADEQFF. CDR3 nucleotide sequence: TGTGCCAGCAGCCGGTTTCTAGCGGATGAGCAGTTCTTC.